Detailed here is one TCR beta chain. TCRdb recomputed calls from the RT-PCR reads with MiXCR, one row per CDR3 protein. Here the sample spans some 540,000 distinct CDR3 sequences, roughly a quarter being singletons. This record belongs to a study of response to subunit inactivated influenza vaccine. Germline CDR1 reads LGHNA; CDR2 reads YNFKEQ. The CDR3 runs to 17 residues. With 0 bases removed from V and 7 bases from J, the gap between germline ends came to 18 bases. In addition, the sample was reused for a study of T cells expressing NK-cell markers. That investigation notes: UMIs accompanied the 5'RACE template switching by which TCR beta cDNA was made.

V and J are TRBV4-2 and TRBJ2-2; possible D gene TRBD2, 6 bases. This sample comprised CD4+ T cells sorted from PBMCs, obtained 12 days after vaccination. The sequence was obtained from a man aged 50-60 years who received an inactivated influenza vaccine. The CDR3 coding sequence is TGTGCCAGCAGCCAAGAGTCAGGGACTTGGTGGAGCGGGGAGCTGTTTTTT. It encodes CASSQESGTWWSGELFF.